This TCR beta chain was profiled in a study of siplizumab effects on memory and regulatory T cells. About this clone itself: Its antigen is not known.

Study-wide points: Tregs that proliferated in siplizumab cultures did not have their suppressive function confirmed. The mean Treg-derived percentage of mappable alloreactive CD4+ clones was roughly 69% with siplizumab compared with approximately 25% in controls.

Assaying covered about 10^5 TCR templates per sample. Produced via immunoSEQ multiplex PCR; TCRdb's table is partial and in-frame only. The sample has around 100,000 clones, around 90% seen once. The V gene end was trimmed by 6 bases and the J gene end by 7 bases; junction bases not matched to a gene: 14. From germline, CDR1 is KGHSH and CDR2 LQKENI. The CDR3 has 16 residues. The V call is TRBV18, the J call TRBJ2-2; 7 bases agree with TRBD1. The sequence was collected from a human donor in good health. Input material: CD4+ T cells sorted from blood. The CDR3 region is CASSFSGTAQVGELFF. The CDR3 DNA reads as TGTGCCAGCTCGTTTTCCGGGACAGCTCAGGTCGGGGAGCTGTTTTTT.